This T cell receptor beta chain was found in a study of blood T cells in healthy people across ages. The CDR3 covers 15 residues. CDR1 MNHNY and CDR2 SVGAGI come from the germline V gene (reference sequence). V gave up 0 bases and J gave up 4 bases, with 12 bases separating them. This clonotype was counted only a few times. PCR was performed a second time for about 7 to 11 cycles using a sample-barcoded 5' primer and a J-beta primer mix. The authors tagged each cDNA molecule using a template-switch adaptor with 12 random nucleotides. TCRdb redid the calling of the 5' RACE reads with MiXCR, one entry per CDR3 protein. The sample shows about a million distinct CDR3 sequences, around 54% of them seen only once.

This rearrangement joins TRBV6-6 to TRBJ1-2; D may be TRBD1 (5 bases). This clonotype was obtained from a woman aged 60-70 years in good health. The sample comprised blood. CDR3 sequence: CASSYSGREAYGYTF. CDR3 sequence (DNA): TGTGCCAGCAGTTACTCAGGCAGGGAGGCCTATGGCTACACCTTC.